These 28 T cell receptor beta chains came from one sample sequenced in a study of T cells after yellow fever vaccination. TCRdb fed the 5' RACE reads into MiXCR, producing one record per CDR3 protein. The sample lists 340,000 or so distinct CDR3 sequences; around 12% were seen once. Material: CD4+ T cells sorted from PBMCs, obtained 15 days after the yellow fever booster vaccination. These receptors were collected from a man between 18 and 29 years old who received the YFV17D yellow fever vaccine.

There are a few counts of this clonotype. The chain combines TRBV11-2 with TRBJ2-7; TRBD2 matches 7 bases. The CDR3 loop spans 13 amino acids. Germline CDR1 is SGHAT and CDR2 is FQNNGV. V shed 1 base, J shed 6 bases, and the junction held 3 bases outside the gene matches. Written as DNA, the CDR3 is TGTGCCAGCAGCTTAGGGGAGGGCAGCGAGCAGTACTTC. Amino acid sequence: CASSLGEGSEQYF.

V is TRBV3-1 and J is TRBJ2-1; 11 bases fit TRBD2. This CDR3 comprises 15 residues. Germline V CDR1 and CDR2: LGHDT, YNNKEL (reference sequence). The trim removed 3 bases at V and 4 bases at J, leaving 2 bases unmatched. The CDR3 bases are TGTGCCAGCAGCCAGCTAGCGGGGGGTTACAATGAGCAGTTCTTC. The encoded protein is CASSQLAGGYNEQFF.

This clonotype was seen a few times. In nucleotides, the CDR3 is TGCGCCAGCAGCCAAGAAGGGGCTTTCTCAGATACGCAGTATTTT. This sequence encodes CASSQEGAFSDTQYF. This rearrangement joins TRBV4-1 to TRBJ2-3; D possibly corresponds to TRBD1 (5 bases). Between the trimmed V and J ends, which lost 0 bases and 4 bases, there was a span of 11 bases. From germline, CDR1 is MGHRA and CDR2 YSYEKL. The CDR3 has 15 residues.

This clonotype was recorded a few times. V gene TRBV5-6 combines with J gene TRBJ1-1; maybe TRBD1 (6 bases). The CDR3 runs 14 residues. Trimming took 0 bases from V and 4 from J, leaving 10 bases between them. Per germline, CDR1 SGHDT and CDR2 YYEEEE. The CDR3 region is CASSLDREITEAFF. The CDR3 nucleotides read TGTGCCAGCAGCTTGGACAGGGAGATCACTGAAGCTTTCTTT.

The rearrangement links TRBV20-1 to TRBJ2-5; no definite D call. Germline V gene data show CDR1 as DFQATT and CDR2 as SNEGSKA (reference sequence). The CDR3 covers 12 residues. The V and J ends lost 8 bases and 0 bases respectively, with 10 bases between them. Here the CDR3 reads CSTKTYQETQYF. The CDR3 coding sequence is TGCAGTACTAAAACGTACCAAGAGACCCAGTACTTC.

This clonotype was counted only a few times. As DNA, the CDR3 is TGTGCCATCAGTAACTCAGGGGGCAAAGCTTTCTTT. It specifies CAISNSGGKAFF. The J gene is TRBJ1-1, the V gene TRBV10-3, with 8 positions matching TRBD1. The CDR3 consists of 12 residues. The ends lost 5 bases at V and 9 bases at J; junction bases unmatched: 5. Germline values: CDR1 ENHRY, CDR2 SYGVKD.

Remarks on this clonotype: One end of the junction fails to match germline, which may point to a read error. DNA for the CDR3: TGTGACAGCAGCCTTATGGGGAACACTGAAGCTTTCTTT. This encodes CDSSLMGNTEAFF. The chain joins TRBV6-5 to TRBJ1-1; D is undetermined. CDR1 and CDR2 from the germline V gene are MNHEY and SVGAGI. The CDR3 is 13 amino acids.

The J gene is TRBJ2-2, the V gene TRBV5-1; perhaps TRBD2 as D (6 bases). Germline lookup yields CDR1 SGHRS and CDR2 YFSETQ. Trimming took 7 bases from V and 2 from J, leaving 18 bases between them. CDR3 length: 16 residues. The CDR3 DNA reads as TGCGCCAGCTCCGTTCTAGGCGGGATCAACACCGGGGAGCTGTTTTTT. It encodes CASSVLGGINTGELFF.

This clonotype was observed many times. This chain connects TRBV5-1 to TRBJ2-1, with a tentative D call TRBD2 (5 bases). The CDR3 is made up of 14 amino acids. The V end lost 0 bases, the J end lost 4 bases, and 8 bases lay between the germline ends. Germline V gene data show CDR1 as SGHRS and CDR2 as YFSETQ. CDR3 loop: CASSLGGSYNEQFF. The CDR3 DNA follows: TGCGCCAGCAGCTTGGGAGGGTCTTACAATGAGCAGTTCTTC.

The V and J genes are TRBV20-1 and TRBJ2-2, with 7 bases identical to TRBD2. With 3 bases clipped from V and 4 bases from J, the junction kept 5 bases outside the gene matches. This CDR3 has 14 residues. The germline V gene encodes CDR1 DFQATT and CDR2 SNEGSKA (reference sequence). The CDR3 DNA follows: TGCAGTGCTAGGCGGGGGTCTTCCACCGGGGAGCTGTTTTTT. Translated: CSARRGSSTGELFF.

The sample holds a few counts of this clonotype. The chain combines TRBV7-9 with TRBJ2-3; D possibly uses TRBD1 or TRBD2 (6 bases each). Germline V gene data show CDR1 as SEHNR and CDR2 as FQNEAQ (reference sequence). Trimming shortened V by 5 bases and J by 4 bases, and 16 bases separated the two germline ends. This CDR3 is 15 amino acids long. The CDR3 DNA reads TGTGCCAGCAGCCCGCGTTTAGGGGGGCCAGATACGCAGTATTTT. This gives the protein CASSPRLGGPDTQYF.

This chain connects TRBV7-8 to TRBJ1-2; 8 nucleotides align to TRBD1. Germline assignment: CDR1 SGHVS and CDR2 FQNEAQ. J lost 5 bases, V lost 5 bases, and 10 bases had no gene match. CDR3 size: 15 residues. CDR3 amino acids: CASSPARTGTYGYTF. The CDR3 nucleotides read TGTGCCAGCAGCCCCGCCCGGACAGGGACTTATGGCTACACCTTC.

The rearrangement links TRBV7-2 to TRBJ2-5; 8 bases map to TRBD2. Germline V gene sequence: CDR1 SGHTA, CDR2 FQGNSA. CDR3 length equals 17 residues. J was trimmed by 1 base and V by 3 bases; bases with no gene match: 10. In DNA form, the CDR3 reads TGTGCCAGCAGCTTTCTACGCGGGGGGCCGCGCCAAGAGACCCAGTACTTC. Its translation: CASSFLRGGPRQETQYF.

Ten or more counts support this clonotype. The chain uses TRBV4-3 and TRBJ2-3, with D unresolved. The ends were cut back, 0 bases at V and 1 base at J, with 17 bases in the middle. From germline, CDR1 is LGHNA and CDR2 YSLEER. The CDR3 is 18 residues long. The CDR3 nucleotides read TGCGCCAGCAGCCAAGAATCCAGGCCGCCATACGGCACAGATACGCAGTATTTT. It translates to CASSQESRPPYGTDTQYF.

The rearrangement links TRBV5-1 to TRBJ1-2, with 8 bases that match TRBD1. The CDR3 is made up of 16 amino acids. Germline CDR1 and CDR2: SGHRS and YFSETQ. After removal of 4 bases from V and 5 bases from J, the junction contained 13 bases not matched to a gene. CDR3 sequence (DNA): TGCGCCAGCAGCCCCGGGACAGGCTTTGGGCTGTATGGCTACACCTTC. Translating it yields CASSPGTGFGLYGYTF.

This clonotype appeared a few times. The chain joins TRBV28 to TRBJ1-2; maybe TRBD1 (5 bases). Germline V CDR1 and CDR2: MDHEN, SYDVKM. This CDR3 contains 14 residues. The ends were cut back, 7 bases at V and 2 bases at J, with 14 bases in the middle. The CDR3 region has the DNA TGTGCCAGCATCCCGGGACGGGAGAACTATGGCTACACCTTC. This encodes CASIPGRENYGYTF.

The sample holds a few counts of this clonotype. The V gene is TRBV28, the J gene TRBJ2-5, with 7 bases lining up with TRBD1. Germline V lookup: CDR1 MDHEN, CDR2 SYDVKM. V gave up 2 bases and J gave up 7 bases; unmatched junction bases: 10. The CDR3 runs to 15 residues. As DNA, the CDR3 is TGTGCCAGCAGTTTAATGTTGACAGGGAAGGTGACCCAGTACTTC. It is translated as CASSLMLTGKVTQYF.

The chain is built from TRBV18 and TRBJ2-1; TRBD2 agrees at 9 bases. Germline assignment: CDR1 KGHSH and CDR2 LQKENI. This CDR3 is 16 amino acids long. Trimming cost V 5 bases and J 6 bases; bases outside gene matches: 11. The chain's CDR3 is CASSGTSGPVVNEQFF. The CDR3 nucleotides read TGTGCCAGCTCAGGAACTAGCGGGCCAGTAGTCAATGAGCAGTTCTTC. Complete variable domain (other parts from reference TRBV18 and TRBJ2-1): NAGVMQNPRHLVRRRGQEARLRCSPMKGHSHVYWYRQLPEEGLKFMVYLQKENIIDESGMPKERFSAEFPKEGPSILRIQQVVRGDSAAYFCASSGTSGPVVNEQFFGPGTRLTVL.

This chain connects TRBV6-6 to TRBJ2-1; TRBD2 matches at 13 bases. With V trimmed by 5 bases and J by 15 bases, 7 bases remained unmatched. CDR3 length equals 13 residues. The germline V gene encodes CDR1 MNHNY and CDR2 SVGAGI (reference sequence). CDR3 region: CASSAGLAGDRFF. As DNA, the CDR3 is TGTGCCAGCAGTGCCGGACTAGCGGGGGATCGGTTCTTC.

The chain links TRBV27 to TRBJ2-2; 9 nucleotides line up with TRBD1. V shed 6 bases, J shed 6 bases, and the junction held 8 bases outside the gene matches. The CDR3 covers 15 residues. Germline V gene lookup returns CDR1 MNHEY and CDR2 SMNVEV (reference sequence). The CDR3 is CASSLGTGFPGELFF. CDR3 nucleotides: TGTGCCAGCAGCTTGGGGACAGGGTTTCCCGGGGAGCTGTTTTTT.

This clonotype was counted only a few times. The V call is TRBV12-3 or TRBV12-4, the J call TRBJ2-2; D is perhaps TRBD2 (6 bases). The length of the CDR3 is 15 residues. V lost 3 bases and J 1 base, leaving 9 bases between the germline ends. CDR3 nucleotide sequence: TGTGCCAGCAGTTTTTTCGGGGGGAACACCGGGGAGCTGTTTTTT. Its protein is CASSFFGGNTGELFF.

V and J are TRBV27 and TRBJ1-2; 7 bases are a match to TRBD1. V lost 8 bases, J lost 4 bases, and 10 bases stayed unmatched. CDR1 is MNHEY, CDR2 SMNVEV, per germline (reference sequence). The CDR3 runs to 14 residues. The CDR3 coding sequence is TGTGCCAGCTCCTCGGGGACAGCGACCTATGGCTACACCTTC. This gives the protein CASSSGTATYGYTF.

This chain uses TRBV10-3 with TRBJ2-1; 9 bases agree with TRBD1. The CDR3 has 13 residues. The J segment lost 9 bases and the V segment lost 8 bases, leaving 8 bases of the junction unmatched. Germline values: CDR1 ENHRY, CDR2 SYGVKD. CDR3 residues: CAIHGTGFGEQFF. CDR3 sequence (DNA): TGTGCCATCCACGGGACAGGGTTTGGTGAGCAGTTCTTC.

This clonotype was seen repeatedly, ten times or more. V is TRBV11-2 and J is TRBJ2-3; the D gene could be TRBD1 or TRBD2 (5 bases each). V lost 2 bases and J lost 4, with 19 bases in between. Germline V gives CDR1 SGHAT, CDR2 FQNNGV. CDR3 length: 17 residues. The CDR3: CASSLRVWGSSADTQYF. CDR3 sequence (DNA): TGTGCCAGCAGCTTAAGAGTGTGGGGGTCCTCCGCAGATACGCAGTATTTT.

This rearrangement joins TRBV7-9 to TRBJ1-4; no definite D call. Per the germline V gene, CDR1 is SEHNR and CDR2 is FQNEAQ (reference sequence). This CDR3 contains 15 residues. V was cut by 2 bases and J by 5 bases, with 12 bases left in between. In nucleotides, the CDR3 is TGTGCCAGCAGCTTACGCGGAGCCGGGAATGAAAAACTGTTTTTT. Protein: CASSLRGAGNEKLFF.

This clonotype has a handful of counts. CDR3 DNA: TGTGCCAGCAGCTTAAATAGACAGGGGGATCCCTCCTACGAGCAGTACGTC. It yields the protein CASSLNRQGDPSYEQYV. This chain links TRBV7-3 with TRBJ2-7; TRBD1 matches at 9 bases. Germline V CDR1 and CDR2: SGHTA, FQGTGA. The CDR3 extends over 17 amino acids. J lost 0 bases, V lost 1 base, and 7 bases had no gene match.

This sequence joins TRBV7-2 and TRBJ1-2; D perhaps matches TRBD1 (5 bases). Germline lookup yields CDR1 SGHTA and CDR2 FQGNSA. This CDR3 spans 17 amino acids. The ends were cut back, 0 bases at V and 1 base at J, with 15 bases in the middle. The CDR3, as DNA: TGTGCCAGCAGCTTAGCCTCCGGGGCCGGGTATAACTATGGCTACACCTTC. Translated: CASSLASGAGYNYGYTF.

The sample holds a few counts of this clonotype. CDR3 protein: CASSQVASYEQYF. The CDR3 DNA is TGCGCCAGCAGCCAAGTGGCCTCTTACGAGCAGTACTTC. J is TRBJ2-7 and V is TRBV4-1; D gene ambiguous. The germline V gene encodes CDR1 MGHRA and CDR2 YSYEKL. The CDR3 length is 13 residues. With 1 base removed from V and 4 bases from J, the gap between germline ends came to 8 bases.